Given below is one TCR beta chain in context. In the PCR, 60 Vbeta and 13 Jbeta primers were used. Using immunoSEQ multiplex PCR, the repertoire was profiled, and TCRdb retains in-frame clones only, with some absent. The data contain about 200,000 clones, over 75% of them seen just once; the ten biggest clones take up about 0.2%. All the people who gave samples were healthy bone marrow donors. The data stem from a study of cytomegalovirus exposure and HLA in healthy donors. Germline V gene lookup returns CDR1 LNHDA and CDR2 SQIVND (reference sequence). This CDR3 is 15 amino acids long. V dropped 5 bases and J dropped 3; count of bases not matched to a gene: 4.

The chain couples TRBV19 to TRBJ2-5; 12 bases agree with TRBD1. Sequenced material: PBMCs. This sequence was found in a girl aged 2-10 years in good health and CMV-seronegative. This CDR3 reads CASSWGTGGEETQYF. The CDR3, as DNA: TGTGCCAGTAGTTGGGGGACAGGGGGCGAAGAGACCCAGTACTTC.